These 32 T cell receptor beta chains share one sample of origin, sequenced in a study of T cells in Graves' hyperthyroidism and ophthalmopathy. Amplified regions were TCR beta CDR3 sequences from RNA transcripts. The TCR CDR3 was amplified in a first-round RT-PCR using the HTBI primer set. TCRdb re-analysed the multiplex PCR reads in MiXCR, keeping a single row per CDR3 protein. This sample has hundreds of thousands of distinct CDR3 sequences; more than 20% occur once, and the top ten carry around four fifths. Specimen: blood. The receptors were sampled from a man in his fifties or sixties with Graves' hyperthyroidism.

V and J are TRBV29-1 and TRBJ1-2; 7 nucleotides line up with TRBD1. The germline V gene has CDR1 SQVTM and CDR2 ANQGSEA. This CDR3 spans 11 amino acids. With 5 bases clipped from V and 6 bases from J, the junction kept 3 bases outside the gene matches. The CDR3 sequence is CSVFTGDGYTF. The CDR3 DNA reads as TGCAGCGTTTTTACAGGGGATGGCTACACCTTC.

This chain links TRBV6-6 with TRBJ2-1; TRBD2 agrees at 9 bases. The CDR3 runs to 16 residues. Trimming cost V 0 bases and J 4 bases; bases outside gene matches: 4. Looked up from germline, CDR1 is MNHNY and CDR2 is SVGAGI (reference sequence). The CDR3 DNA reads as TGTGCCAGCAGTTACTCTGCTAGCGGGAAATACAATGAGCAGTTCTTC. Amino acids: CASSYSASGKYNEQFF.

CDR3 loop: CSARTLAGVKETQYF. DNA for the CDR3: TGCAGTGCTAGGACCCTAGCGGGAGTAAAGGAGACCCAGTACTTC. V is TRBV20-1 and J is TRBJ2-5; 10 bases align to TRBD2. The V gene's germline CDR1 is DFQATT and CDR2 SNEGSKA (reference sequence). This CDR3 contains 15 residues. V dropped 3 bases and J dropped 5; count of bases not matched to a gene: 9.

In the case of this clonotype: This may be a read error, as it is one base from a much larger clone. This chain connects TRBV12-3 or TRBV12-4 to TRBJ2-7; possibly TRBD1 or TRBD2 for D (5 bases each). The CDR3 covers 16 residues. The CDR3 DNA reads TGTGCCAGCAGTTTATCCGGGACCGATAGCTCCTACGAGCAGTGCTTC. Amino acids: CASSLSGTDSSYEQCF.

Note on this clonotype: This may arise from a read error, as a much more abundant clone is one base away. The missing conserved phenylalanine or tryptophan at the end of this CDR3 makes a read error likely. This sequence joins TRBV5-5 and TRBJ1-1; maybe TRBD1 (5 bases). Germline V gene lookup returns CDR1 SGHKS and CDR2 YYEKEE (reference sequence). This CDR3 region has 13 residues. Trimming cost V 5 bases and J 1 base, with 9 bases left between them. The CDR3 DNA follows: TGTGCCAGCAGTGTCGGGGCGAACACTGAAGCTTTCCTT. Protein: CASSVGANTEAFL.

With regard to this clonotype: A much more abundant neighbour one base away suggests this may be a read error. In nucleotides, the CDR3 is TGCAATGCTCTACTAGCGGGAGGGGGTGATGAGCAGTTCTTC. This gives the protein CNALLAGGGDEQFF. V is TRBV20-1 and J is TRBJ2-1, with 13 bases identical to TRBD2. Germline V gene data show CDR1 as DFQATT and CDR2 as SNEGSKA (reference sequence). The CDR3 has 14 amino acids.

This clonotype was seen repeatedly, ten times or more. CDR3 sequence reads: CASSLSPSGSSYEQYF. CDR3 bases: TGTGCCAGCAGCCTCTCTCCTAGCGGGAGCTCCTACGAGCAGTACTTC. The rearrangement uses TRBV2 and TRBJ2-7; TRBD2 matches at 10 bases. The CDR3 is 16 amino acids. Germline CDR1 SNHLY, CDR2 FYNNEI. The V gene end was trimmed by 6 bases and the J gene end by 0 bases; junction bases not matched to a gene: 8.

The rearrangement links TRBV2 to TRBJ1-1; D might be TRBD1 (6 bases). Trimming took off 4 bases at V and 4 bases at J, with 19 bases between the two ends. The CDR3 contains 16 residues. Germline loops: CDR1 SNHLY, CDR2 FYNNEI. As DNA, the CDR3 is TGTGCCAGCAGTGGGGTCGGGGGGCGCAGGGGCACTGAAGCTTTCTTT. Translating it yields CASSGVGGRRGTEAFF.

This sequence joins TRBV7-9 and TRBJ2-4; D remains ambiguous. The germline CDR1 and CDR2 sequences are SEHNR and FQNEAQ (reference sequence). The CDR3 spans 14 residues. The V gene lost 0 bases and the J gene lost 2 bases, with 5 bases spanning the gap. In nucleotides, the CDR3 is TGTGCCAGCAGCTTAGCAGGGTCCAAAAACATTCAGTACTTC. Protein sequence: CASSLAGSKNIQYF. Filled out from reference TRBV7-9 and TRBJ2-4, the complete variable domain reads DTGVSQNPRHKITKRGQNVTFRCDPISEHNRLYWYRQTLGQGPEFLTYFQNEAQLEKSRLLSDRFSAERPKGSFSTLEIQRTEQGDSAMYLCASSLAGSKNIQYFGAGTRLSVL.

V is TRBV19 and J is TRBJ1-2; no reliable D call. Germline-derived CDR1 and CDR2 are LNHDA and SQIVND (reference sequence). V was shortened by 3 bases and J by 6 bases, with 5 bases between the two germline ends. This CDR3 has 11 amino acids. Written as DNA, the CDR3 is TGTGCCAGTAGTATGGGAGATGGCTACACCTTC. The encoded protein is CASSMGDGYTF.

CDR3 nucleotide sequence: TGTGCCAGCAGCGTCGGACTGAGTATTAGGGCGCAGTATTTT. As protein: CASSVGLSIRAQYF. The chain links TRBV11-3 to TRBJ2-3; tentatively, D is TRBD2 (5 bases). Trimming stripped 5 bases from V and 10 bases from J, with 19 bases between. Germline CDR1 reads SGHNT; CDR2 reads YENEEA. This CDR3 spans 14 amino acids.

This CDR3 is CAISESSGSQETQYF. DNA of the CDR3: TGTGCCATCAGTGAGTCAAGCGGGAGTCAGGAGACCCAGTACTTC. The chain is built from TRBV10-3 and TRBJ2-5; 8 nucleotides agree with TRBD2. The CDR3 spans 15 residues. Germline-derived CDR1 and CDR2 are ENHRY and SYGVKD. V shed 0 bases, J shed 5 bases, and the junction held 5 bases outside the gene matches.

The gene calls are TRBV4-2 and TRBJ2-7; no firm D call. In germline, CDR1 is LGHNA, CDR2 YNFKEQ. V lost 0 bases to trimming and J lost 0 bases, with 3 bases between them. The CDR3 covers 13 residues. The CDR3 sequence is CASSQDDSYEQYF. In nucleotides, the CDR3 is TGTGCCAGCAGCCAAGACGACTCCTACGAGCAGTACTTC.

The chain combines TRBV25-1 with TRBJ2-7; unclear D gene. Trimming shortened V by 3 bases and J by 1 base, and 19 bases separated the two germline ends. Germline V gene lookup returns CDR1 MGHDK and CDR2 SYGVNS. This CDR3 is 17 amino acids long. DNA of the CDR3: TGTGCCAGCAGTGACGCGACGACCTACTCCTCATCCTACGAGCAGTACTTC. Translated: CASSDATTYSSSYEQYF.

V usage is TRBV2 and J usage is TRBJ1-2; a weak D match, TRBD1 (6 bases). CDR1 SNHLY and CDR2 FYNNEI come from the germline V gene. CDR3 length equals 13 residues. With 7 bases removed from V and 5 bases from J, the gap between germline ends came to 14 bases. CDR3 sequence: CASNRGRGYGYTF. The CDR3 nucleotides are TGTGCCAGCAACCGGGGGCGCGGGTATGGCTACACCTTC.

This clonotype appeared many times. V usage is TRBV13 and J usage is TRBJ1-1; TRBD1 agrees at 7 bases. The CDR3 contains 14 residues. V dropped 1 base and J dropped 3; count of bases not matched to a gene: 2. Germline-derived CDR1 and CDR2 are PRHDT and FYEKMQ (reference sequence). CDR3 loop: CASSLDRGDTEAFF. The DNA for the CDR3 is TGTGCCAGCAGCTTAGACAGGGGCGACACTGAAGCTTTCTTT.

This clonotype was detected ten times or more. The rearrangement links TRBV11-2 to TRBJ2-4; 7 nucleotides line up with TRBD2. The CDR3 loop spans 16 amino acids. Germline V gene data show CDR1 as SGHAT and CDR2 as FQNNGV. V trimming: 3 bases; J trimming: 2 bases; junction bases outside the gene matches: 7. The CDR3 DNA reads as TGTGCCAGCAGCTTCACGTTGGGAGGGACCAAAAACATTCAGTACTTC. Its protein product is CASSFTLGGTKNIQYF.

This chain links TRBV20-1 with TRBJ1-2; D is unclear. Germline V CDR1 and CDR2: DFQATT, SNEGSKA (reference sequence). The CDR3 extends over 15 amino acids. Between the trimmed V and J ends, which lost 2 bases and 4 bases, there was a span of 17 bases. The CDR3: CSARPMRGPIYGYTF. The CDR3, as DNA: TGCAGTGCTAGACCGATGCGGGGTCCGATCTATGGCTACACCTTC.

This clonotype was found a few times. The chain uses TRBV5-1 and TRBJ1-2, with TRBD1 as a possible D gene (5 bases). V lost 1 base, J lost 1 base, and 14 bases lay in between. CDR3 size: 16 residues. Germline assignment: CDR1 SGHRS and CDR2 YFSETQ. The CDR3 protein is CASSLNPGTVNYGYTF. The CDR3 DNA reads TGCGCCAGCAGCTTGAACCCCGGGACGGTTAACTATGGCTACACCTTC.

The V gene is TRBV2, the J gene TRBJ1-1, with D hard to call. The V and J ends lost 6 bases and 6 bases respectively, with 2 bases between them. The length of the CDR3 is 9 residues. Per the germline V gene, CDR1 is SNHLY and CDR2 is FYNNEI. The CDR3 sequence is CASRAEAFF. CDR3 nucleotide sequence: TGTGCCAGCAGGGCTGAAGCTTTCTTT.

The chain links TRBV6-5 to TRBJ2-6; no reliable D call. Germline CDR1 is MNHEY and CDR2 is SVGAGI. V gave up 2 bases and J gave up 0 bases, with 8 bases separating them. This CDR3 is 16 amino acids long. The CDR3 reads CASSYTRTSGANVLTF. DNA for the CDR3: TGTGCCAGCAGTTACACAAGAACCTCTGGGGCCAACGTCCTGACTTTC.

V is TRBV20-1 and J is TRBJ2-5, with D possibly matching TRBD1 (8 bases). Looked up from germline, CDR1 is DFQATT and CDR2 is SNEGSKA (reference sequence). V shed 3 bases and J shed 4 bases, with 15 bases lying between them. This CDR3 is built from 14 residues. DNA of the CDR3: TGCAGTGCTAGCTTGACAGGGGAGGGAGAGACCCAGTACTTC. This encodes CSASLTGEGETQYF.

At least ten counts were recorded for this clonotype. The CDR3 sequence is CAWDSDRAYEQYF. The CDR3 DNA reads as TGTGCCTGGGATTCGGACAGGGCCTACGAGCAGTACTTC. The chain employs TRBV30 and TRBJ2-7; 8 bases map to TRBD1. Per the germline V gene, CDR1 is GTSNPN and CDR2 is SVGIG (reference sequence). CDR3 length: 13 residues. Trimming took 5 bases from V and 2 from J; bases not matched to a gene: 5. The variable domain in full, with the rest retrieved from reference TRBV30 and TRBJ2-7, is SQTIHQWPATLVQPVGSPLSLECTVEGTSNPNLYWYRQAAGRGLQLLFYSVGIGQISSEVPQNLSASRPQDRQFILSSKKLLLSDSGFYLCAWDSDRAYEQYFGPGTRLTVT.

This clonotype has more than one count but fewer than ten. The rearrangement uses TRBV27 and TRBJ2-7; TRBD2 might be the D (7 bases). CDR1 is MNHEY and CDR2 is SMNVEV in the germline V gene (reference sequence). This CDR3 comprises 14 residues. V was pared by 5 bases and J by 4 bases, with 15 bases between. CDR3 protein: CASSNGGLGYEQYF. The DNA for the CDR3 is TGTGCCAGCAGTAACGGGGGGCTGGGATACGAGCAGTACTTC.

This clonotype appeared a single time. V gene TRBV20-1 combines with J gene TRBJ1-2; the match to TRBD1 covers 9 bases. In germline, CDR1 is DFQATT, CDR2 SNEGSKA (reference sequence). This CDR3 contains 16 residues. V trimming: 1 base; J trimming: 2 bases; junction bases outside the gene matches: 8. The CDR3 reads CSARAPRQGGNYGYTF. CDR3 bases: TGCAGTGCTAGAGCCCCACGACAGGGGGGGAACTATGGCTACACCTTC.

The chain has TRBV4-2 and TRBJ2-3; 7 positions match TRBD2. Looked up from germline, CDR1 is LGHNA and CDR2 is YNFKEQ. This CDR3 is 17 amino acids long. The V gene end was trimmed by 4 bases and the J gene end by 4 bases; junction bases not matched to a gene: 14. The CDR3 sequence: CASSPGPGTTGADTQYF. The DNA for the CDR3 is TGTGCCAGCAGCCCCGGCCCAGGGACTACTGGCGCAGATACGCAGTATTTT.

Only a few counts were recorded for this clonotype. The CDR3 nucleotides read TGTGCCAGCAGCCCCGATACAGGGCCTGGGTCTGGAAACACCATATATTTT. Amino acids: CASSPDTGPGSGNTIYF. This chain connects TRBV2 to TRBJ1-3; D possibly corresponds to TRBD1 (6 bases). Germline loops: CDR1 SNHLY, CDR2 FYNNEI. Trimming cost V 6 bases and J 1 base, with 19 bases left between them. The CDR3 covers 17 residues.

V is TRBV2 and J is TRBJ2-7, with unresolved D. CDR3 length: 13 amino acids. From germline, CDR1 is SNHLY and CDR2 FYNNEI. The V and J ends lost 4 bases and 4 bases respectively, with 11 bases between them. The CDR3 reads CASSVTALYEQYF. In DNA, the CDR3 is TGTGCCAGCAGTGTTACAGCCCTTTACGAGCAGTACTTC.

This clonotype has just a few counts. The V gene is TRBV5-1, the J gene TRBJ1-4; unclear D gene. This CDR3 is 13 amino acids long. Germline CDR1 and CDR2: SGHRS and YFSETQ. The V end lost 1 base, the J end lost 6 bases, and 7 bases lay between the germline ends. The CDR3 bases are TGCGCCAGCAGCTTGAGGTTAGATGAAAAACTGTTTTTT. Translated, it gives CASSLRLDEKLFF.

A word on this clonotype: No conserved phenylalanine or tryptophan is present at the end of the CDR3, so a read error is the likely explanation. The genes are TRBV28 and TRBJ1-5; TRBD1 is a possible D gene (5 bases). Trimming left V 3 bases short and J 10 bases short, with 13 bases between. This CDR3 contains 13 residues. Germline V gene lookup returns CDR1 MDHEN and CDR2 SYDVKM. The CDR3 sequence is CASSFTQGRPQHL. The CDR3 DNA follows: TGTGCCAGCAGTTTCACGCAGGGCCGTCCCCAGCATCTT.

The chain is built from TRBV4-1 and TRBJ1-5; D remains unclear. This CDR3 comprises 15 residues. Per the germline V gene, CDR1 is MGHRA and CDR2 is YSYEKL. Deletions cut 1 base from V and 2 bases from J, with 9 bases between. CDR3 amino acids: CASSQASVGNQPQHF. The CDR3 bases are TGCGCCAGCAGCCAAGCTTCGGTGGGCAATCAGCCCCAGCATTTT.

This clonotype has just a few counts. The chain has TRBV6-2 or TRBV6-3 and TRBJ2-1; 10 positions match TRBD2. The length of the CDR3 is 16 residues. V lost 0 bases, J lost 4 bases, and 3 bases stayed unmatched. Germline V gives CDR1 MNHEY, CDR2 SVGEGT. This chain's CDR3 is CASSYSSGGLYNEQFF. CDR3 coding DNA: TGTGCCAGCAGTTACTCTAGCGGGGGGTTATACAATGAGCAGTTCTTC.